Listed here are 10 T cell receptor beta chains from one sample, sequenced in a study of blood T cells in healthy people across ages. The second PCR ran about 6 to 12 cycles with a sample-barcoded 5' primer and J-beta primers. In TCRdb, the 5' RACE reads were re-called with MiXCR into one record per CDR3 protein. The repertoire holds about 720,000 distinct CDR3 sequences, around a fifth seen once, with 20% to 25% in the top ten. Specimen: blood. These receptors all come from a man aged 65 to 85 in good health.

The CDR3 protein is CASSSREGNWETQYF. CDR3 coding DNA: TGTGCCAGCAGCTCTCGAGAGGGGAATTGGGAGACCCAGTACTTC. The genes are TRBV5-8 and TRBJ2-1, with D perhaps TRBD1 or TRBD2 (5 bases each). The DNA end is a closer match to TRBJ2-5, so the J assignment may be wrong. This CDR3 contains 15 residues. Germline assignment: CDR1 SGHTS and CDR2 YDEGEE.

V usage is TRBV5-1 and J usage is TRBJ1-1, with a possible D match to TRBD1 (5 bases). The germline V gene has CDR1 SGHRS and CDR2 YFSETQ. The CDR3 sequence is 16 residues long. With 0 bases removed from V and 1 base from J, the gap between germline ends came to 13 bases. For the CDR3, the DNA is TGCGCCAGCAGCTTGGACGAGGGACCGCCGAACACTGAAGCTTTCTTT. Its protein is CASSLDEGPPNTEAFF.

This clonotype came up a few times. This chain joins TRBV10-2 and TRBJ1-1, with a weak D call TRBD1 (6 bases). The germline V gene has CDR1 WSHSY and CDR2 SAAADI. This CDR3 has 12 amino acids. As DNA, the CDR3 is TGCGCTGCGGGGGGCCCCAGGAGTGAAGCTTTCTTT. Translation gives CAAGGPRSEAFF.

There are many counts of this clonotype. V is TRBV7-6 and J is TRBJ2-1; 12 bases are a match to TRBD2. The germline gives CDR1 SGHVS, CDR2 FNYEAQ. Trimming cost V 5 bases and J 5 bases; bases outside gene matches: 7. CDR3 length: 16 residues. This CDR3 reads CASSMWTSGANNEQFF. The CDR3 DNA reads as TGTGCCAGCAGCATGTGGACTAGCGGGGCCAACAATGAGCAGTTCTTC.

The rearrangement joins TRBV20-1 to TRBJ1-1; the D is unclear. The CDR3 covers 14 residues. V was shortened by 3 bases and J by 4 bases, with 15 bases between the two germline ends. Per germline, CDR1 DFQATT and CDR2 SNEGSKA (reference sequence). CDR3 bases: TGCAGTGCTAGTTCGCCCTACGCGCCCACTGAAGCTTTCTTT. This codes for CSASSPYAPTEAFF.

This clonotype turned up a few times. The rearrangement uses TRBV29-1 and TRBJ2-3; 7 bases align to TRBD2. J gave up 3 bases and V 3 bases, and 0 bases lay outside the gene matches. The CDR3 totals 12 residues. The germline V gene has CDR1 SQVTM and CDR2 ANQGSEA. In DNA, the CDR3 is TGCAGCGTTGATAGCGGGACAGATACGCAGTATTTT. Translating gives CSVDSGTDTQYF.

This clonotype has just a few counts. The V and J genes are TRBV3-1 and TRBJ2-3, with TRBD2 as a possible D gene (5 bases). The CDR3 consists of 13 residues. V was cut by 3 bases and J by 7 bases, with 11 bases left in between. Per germline, CDR1 LGHDT and CDR2 YNNKEL (reference sequence). CDR3 sequence: CASSQLTGNTQYF. CDR3 nucleotide sequence: TGTGCCAGCAGCCAGTTGACCGGGAATACGCAGTATTTT.

This clonotype was observed at least ten times. The chain joins TRBV6-2 or TRBV6-3 to TRBJ2-4; 8 bases align to TRBD1. The germline gives CDR1 MNHEY, CDR2 SVGEGT. Unmatched junction bases numbered 2, after V lost 1 base and J lost 3 bases. This CDR3 is built from 15 residues. Here the CDR3 reads CASSYFGQGKNIQYF. The CDR3, as DNA: TGTGCCAGCAGTTACTTCGGACAGGGCAAAAACATTCAGTACTTC.

This clonotype showed up just a few times. The chain recombines TRBV7-2 with TRBJ2-5; tentative D call: TRBD2 (6 bases). The germline V and J ends were trimmed by 5 bases and 13 bases, with 26 bases remaining between them. CDR3 length equals 15 residues. Germline CDR1 reads SGHTA; CDR2 reads FQGNSA. The CDR3 region is CASSLTKEPGLHRYF. CDR3 nucleotides: TGTGCCAGCAGCCTGACAAAAGAGCCGGGACTCCATCGGTACTTC.

This clonotype was counted only a few times. V gene TRBV3-1 combines with J gene TRBJ1-5, with D hard to call. Per germline, CDR1 LGHDT and CDR2 YNNKEL (reference sequence). The ends were cut back, 1 base at V and 9 bases at J, with 10 bases in the middle. The CDR3 contains 13 residues. CDR3 protein: CASSQAAMMPQHF. The CDR3 DNA sequence: TGTGCCAGCAGCCAAGCGGCAATGATGCCCCAGCATTTT. The variable domain in full, completed from reference TRBV3-1 and TRBJ1-5, reads DTAVSQTPKYLVTQMGNDKSIKCEQNLGHDTMYWYKQDSKKFLKIMFSYNNKELIINETVPNRFSPKSPDKAHLNLHINSLELGDSAVYFCASSQAAMMPQHFGDGTRLSIL.